The sequence of this TCR beta chain was determined in a study of blood T cell repertoires in COVID-19. In the study overall: Acute-phase and convalescent COVID-19 samples originated in the United States, Italy and Spain.

Study processing details: Nucleated cell counts were estimated from reference gene primer amplification. The method was immunoSEQ multiplex PCR; TCRdb's version includes in-frame clones alone and lacks a portion of them. That table furnishes V, J and clone size, whereas the DNA furnished D and trimming. The data contain approximately 220,000 clones, about four fifths of them singletons. V was cut by 2 bases and J by 3 bases, with 22 bases left in between. There are 17 residues in the CDR3. In germline, CDR1 is GTSNPN, CDR2 SVGIG (reference sequence). Living in roughly 23 US areas, the participants were between roughly 18 and 95 years of age. Within 2 weeks before study entry, exposed participants met a COVID-19 case.

The chain combines TRBV30 with TRBJ2-5, with D perhaps matching TRBD1 (7 bases). The sequence derives from a woman between 40 and 50 years old who had been exposed to COVID-19. The specimen sequenced was PBMCs or T cells enriched from blood (not recorded which). Here the CDR3 DNA reads TGTGCCTGGAGTAGGTGGCAGGGGGGATTAACGGAAGAGACCCAGTACTTC. This sequence encodes CAWSRWQGGLTEETQYF.